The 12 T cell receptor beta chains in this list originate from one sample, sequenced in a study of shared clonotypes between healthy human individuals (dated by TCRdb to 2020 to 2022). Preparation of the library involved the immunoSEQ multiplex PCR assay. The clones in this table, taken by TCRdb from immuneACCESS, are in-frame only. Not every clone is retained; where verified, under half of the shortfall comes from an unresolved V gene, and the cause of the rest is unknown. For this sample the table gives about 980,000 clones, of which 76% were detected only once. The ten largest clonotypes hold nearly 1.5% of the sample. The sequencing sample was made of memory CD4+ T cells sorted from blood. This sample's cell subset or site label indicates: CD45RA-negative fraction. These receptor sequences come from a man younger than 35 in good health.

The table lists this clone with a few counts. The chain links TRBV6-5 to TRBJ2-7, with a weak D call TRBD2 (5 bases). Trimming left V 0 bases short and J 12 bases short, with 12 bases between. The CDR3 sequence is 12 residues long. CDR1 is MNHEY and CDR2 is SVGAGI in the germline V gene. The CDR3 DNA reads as TGTGCCAGCAGTTACTCGGAGGTCGGGCTGTACTTC. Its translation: CASSYSEVGLYF.

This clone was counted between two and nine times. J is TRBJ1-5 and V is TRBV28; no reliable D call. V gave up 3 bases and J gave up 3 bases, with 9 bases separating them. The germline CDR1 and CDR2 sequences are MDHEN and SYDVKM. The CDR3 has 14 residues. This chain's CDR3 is CASSFGLNNQPQHF. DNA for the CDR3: TGTGCCAGCAGTTTCGGCTTGAACAATCAGCCCCAGCATTTT.

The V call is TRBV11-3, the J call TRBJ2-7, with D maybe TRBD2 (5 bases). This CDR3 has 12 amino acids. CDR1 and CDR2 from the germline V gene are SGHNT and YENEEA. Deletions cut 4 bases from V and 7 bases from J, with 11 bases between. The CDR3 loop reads CASSSGLTEQYF. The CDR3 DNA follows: TGTGCCAGCAGCTCGGGGTTGACGGAGCAGTACTTC.

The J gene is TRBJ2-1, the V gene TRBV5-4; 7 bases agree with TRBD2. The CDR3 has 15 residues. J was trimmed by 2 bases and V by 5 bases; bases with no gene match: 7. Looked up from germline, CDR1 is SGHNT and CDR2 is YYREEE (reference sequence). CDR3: CASRARLATYNEQFF. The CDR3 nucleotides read TGTGCCAGCAGGGCCCGACTAGCCACCTACAATGAGCAGTTCTTC.

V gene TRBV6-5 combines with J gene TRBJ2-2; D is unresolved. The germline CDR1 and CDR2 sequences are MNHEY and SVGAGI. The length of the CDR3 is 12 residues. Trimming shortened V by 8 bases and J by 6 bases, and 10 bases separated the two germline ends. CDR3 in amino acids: CASLSPAGELFF. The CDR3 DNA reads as TGTGCCAGCCTCTCCCCCGCCGGGGAGCTGTTTTTT.

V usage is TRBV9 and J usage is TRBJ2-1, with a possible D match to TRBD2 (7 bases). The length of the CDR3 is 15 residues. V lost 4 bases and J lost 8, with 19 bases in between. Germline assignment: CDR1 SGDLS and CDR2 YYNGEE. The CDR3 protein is CASSPHGGGLDEQFF. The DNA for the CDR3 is TGTGCCAGCAGCCCCCATGGGGGGGGGCTCGATGAGCAGTTCTTC.

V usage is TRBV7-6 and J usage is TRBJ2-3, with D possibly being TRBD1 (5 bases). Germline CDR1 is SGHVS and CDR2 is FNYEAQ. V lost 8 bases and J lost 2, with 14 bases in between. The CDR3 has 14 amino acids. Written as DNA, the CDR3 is TGTGCCAGCCGAAAGGGGCCGTCCACAGATACGCAGTATTTT. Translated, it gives CASRKGPSTDTQYF.

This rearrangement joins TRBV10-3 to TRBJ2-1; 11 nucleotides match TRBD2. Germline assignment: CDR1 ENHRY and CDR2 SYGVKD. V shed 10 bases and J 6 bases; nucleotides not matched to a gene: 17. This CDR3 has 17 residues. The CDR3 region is CATTLWLLAGEGNEQFF. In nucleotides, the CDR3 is TGTGCCACCACGCTGTGGTTACTAGCGGGAGAGGGCAATGAGCAGTTCTTC.

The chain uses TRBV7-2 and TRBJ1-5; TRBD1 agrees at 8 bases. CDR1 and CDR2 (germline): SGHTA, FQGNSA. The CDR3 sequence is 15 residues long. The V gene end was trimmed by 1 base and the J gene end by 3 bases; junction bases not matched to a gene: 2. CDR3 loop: CASSLGTGFNQPQHF. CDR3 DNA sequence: TGTGCCAGCAGCTTAGGGACAGGGTTCAATCAGCCCCAGCATTTT. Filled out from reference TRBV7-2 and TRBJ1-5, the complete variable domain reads GAGVSQSPSNKVTEKGKDVELRCDPISGHTALYWYRQSLGQGLEFLIYFQGNSAPDKSGLPSDRFSAERTGGSVSTLTIQRTQQEDSAVYLCASSLGTGFNQPQHFGDGTRLSIL.

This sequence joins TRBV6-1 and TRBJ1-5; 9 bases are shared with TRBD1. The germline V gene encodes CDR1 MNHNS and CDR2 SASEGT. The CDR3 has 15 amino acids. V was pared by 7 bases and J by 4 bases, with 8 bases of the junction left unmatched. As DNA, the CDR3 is TGTGCCAGCAAAAGGGGACAGGGCGCTAATCAGCCCCAGCATTTT. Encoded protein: CASKRGQGANQPQHF.

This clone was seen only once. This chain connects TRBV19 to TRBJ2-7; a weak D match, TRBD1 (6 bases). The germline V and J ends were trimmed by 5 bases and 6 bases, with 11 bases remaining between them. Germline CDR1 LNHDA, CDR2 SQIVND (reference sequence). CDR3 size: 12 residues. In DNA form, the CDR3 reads TGTGCCAGTAGTGCACAGGGTGCCGAGCAGTACTTC. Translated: CASSAQGAEQYF.

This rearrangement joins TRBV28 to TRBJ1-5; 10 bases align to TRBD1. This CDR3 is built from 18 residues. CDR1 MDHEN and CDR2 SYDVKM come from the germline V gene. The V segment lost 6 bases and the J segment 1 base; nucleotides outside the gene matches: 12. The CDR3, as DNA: TGTGCCAGCAGCCAACCGGGACAGGGGTTGTCGAGCAATCAGCCCCAGCATTTT. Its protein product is CASSQPGQGLSSNQPQHF.